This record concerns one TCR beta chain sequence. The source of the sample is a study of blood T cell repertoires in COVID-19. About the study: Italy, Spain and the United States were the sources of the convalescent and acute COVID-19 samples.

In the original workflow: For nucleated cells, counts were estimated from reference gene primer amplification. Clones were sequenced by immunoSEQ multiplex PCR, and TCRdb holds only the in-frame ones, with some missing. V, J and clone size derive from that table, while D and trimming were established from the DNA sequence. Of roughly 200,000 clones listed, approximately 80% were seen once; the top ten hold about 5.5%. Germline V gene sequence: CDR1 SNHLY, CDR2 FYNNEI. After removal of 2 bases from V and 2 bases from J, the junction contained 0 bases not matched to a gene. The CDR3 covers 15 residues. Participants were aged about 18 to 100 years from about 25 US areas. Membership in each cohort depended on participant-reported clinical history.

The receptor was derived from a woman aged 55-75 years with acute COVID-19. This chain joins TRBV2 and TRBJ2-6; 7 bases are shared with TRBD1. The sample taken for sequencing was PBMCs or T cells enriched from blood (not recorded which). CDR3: CASSERGPGANVLTF. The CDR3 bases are TGTGCCAGCAGTGAAAGGGGGCCTGGGGCCAACGTCCTGACTTTC. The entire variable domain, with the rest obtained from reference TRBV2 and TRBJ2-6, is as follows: EPEVTQTPSHQVTQMGQEVILRCVPISNHLYFYWYRQILGQKVEFLVSFYNNEISEKSEIFDDQFSVERPDGSNFTLKIRSTKLEDSAMYFCASSERGPGANVLTFGAGSRLTVL.